These T cell receptor beta chains were read from a single sample in a study of T cell repertoires in MIS-A myocarditis. The repertoire was sequenced with immunoSEQ multiplex PCR; TCRdb's copy has only in-frame clones and lacks some. Here the sample spans approximately 7,100 clones, nearly 80% being singletons. The material sequenced was right inferior lung lobe tissue obtained at autopsy. The receptor set was obtained from a man aged 18-30 years with fulminant myocarditis from multisystem inflammatory syndrome in adults (MIS-A) after COVID-19. CDR3s include the opening cysteine and the closing phenylalanine or tryptophan. The D gene is left open where the match is weak. The size field is filled for only some rows; it gives once, few, many or a size class.

TRBV6-2/TRBV6-3	.	.	TRBJ1-1	CASSYREDTEAFF	TGTGCCAGCAGTTACAGGGAAGACACTGAAGCTTTCTTT
TRBV30	TRBD1	.	TRBJ1-2	CAWSAATGVRIGYTF	TGTGCCTGGAGTGCCGCGACAGGGGTCCGTATCGGCTACACCTTC
TRBV29-1	.	.	TRBJ1-1	CSVEDGGRWAFF	TGCAGCGTTGAAGATGGTGGCAGGTGGGCTTTCTTT
TRBV6-5	TRBD2	.	TRBJ2-3	CASWTSGSDTQYF	TGTGCCAGCTGGACTAGTGGCTCAGATACGCAGTATTTT
TRBV28	.	.	TRBJ1-5	CASSQGSHQPQHF	TGTGCCAGCAGTCAAGGGTCCCATCAGCCCCAGCATTTT
TRBV28	.	large	TRBJ2-3	CASASWGAKTQYF	TGTGCCAGCGCATCCTGGGGGGCGAAGACGCAGTATTTT
TRBV19	TRBD2	.	TRBJ2-7	CASSLSGGSYEQYF	TGTGCCAGTAGTCTTAGCGGGGGATCCTACGAGCAGTACTTC
TRBV9	.	.	TRBJ2-7	CASSPTGGAYEQYF	TGTGCCAGCAGTCCTACAGGGGGGGCCTACGAGCAGTACTTC
TRBV28	.	.	TRBJ1-2	CASSSTGGSSHRYGYTF	TGTGCCAGCAGTTCCACCGGAGGGAGCTCACATCGCTATGGCTACACCTTC
TRBV28	.	.	TRBJ2-7	CAITRGRGYEQYF	TGTGCCATCACTAGGGGCAGGGGCTACGAGCAGTACTTC
TRBV3-1/TRBV3-2	.	.	TRBJ2-5	CASSQVWFQETQYF	TGTGCCAGCAGCCAAGTGTGGTTCCAAGAGACCCAGTACTTC
TRBV2	.	.	TRBJ2-1	CASRFVNNEQFF	TGTGCCAGCAGGTTTGTGAACAATGAGCAGTTCTTC
TRBV27	.	.	TRBJ2-1	CASVSRGAFLCEQFF	TGTGCCAGCGTTTCCCGGGGGGCTTTTTTGTGTGAGCAGTTCTTC
TRBV27	.	once	TRBJ2-1	CASSQVLGGSRKQFF	TGTGCCAGCAGTCAGGTCCTGGGGGGTTCGAGGAAGCAGTTCTTC
TRBV14	.	.	TRBJ1-2	CASSGGQARGGYTF	TGTGCCAGCAGCGGGGGTCAGGCTCGGGGCGGCTACACCTTC